A single sample gave rise to the 2 T cell receptor beta chains below, sequenced in a study of cytomegalovirus exposure and HLA in healthy donors (dated 2017 in TCRdb). Libraries came from the immunoSEQ multiplex PCR assay. For the multiplex PCR, a mixture combining 60 forward primers for TCR Vbeta segments and 13 reverse primers for TCR Jbeta segments was used. TCRdb stores this immuneACCESS table with in-frame sequences only. Part of the clones is absent; in the studies checked, under half of the shortfall reflects unresolved V genes, and no reason is known for the rest. This sample is represented by about 150,000 clones; around 78% of them were singletons. The ten largest account for about 2.9% of the sample. Specimen: PBMCs. All receptors come from a woman in her 50s in good health and CMV-seropositive.

This sequence joins TRBV9 and TRBJ1-3; a weak D match, TRBD1 (5 bases). The CDR3 extends over 15 amino acids. Looked up from germline, CDR1 is SGDLS and CDR2 is YYNGEE. Trimming took 0 bases from V and 5 from J, leaving 12 bases between them. The DNA of the CDR3 is TGTGCCAGCAGCGTAGATGGGGGACTCAGAAACACCATATATTTT. This sequence encodes CASSVDGGLRNTIYF.

J is TRBJ1-1 and V is TRBV12-1. TRBV12-1 is classified as a pseudogene. There are 17 residues in the CDR3. The CDR3 sequence: CASSFASSGSGNTEAFF. The CDR3 region has the DNA TGTGCCAGCAGCTTTGCTTCTTCGGGATCGGGGAACACTGAAGCTTTCTTT.